The clone carrying this T cell receptor (beta chain) was picked up many times. The antigen remains undetermined. Unique-molecular-identifier-tagged TCR beta cDNA libraries were used. The T cell input of about 0.85 to 10 million gave around 540,000 cDNA molecules. TCRdb reanalysed the PCR reads using MiXCR and keeps one entry per CDR3 protein. The table lists approximately 250,000 distinct CDR3 sequences, 36% of them singletons. This sample was taken from a study of post-analysis software for immune sequencing data. Turning to the study itself: Some patients lacked subtype; others had relapsing-remitting, secondary progressive or progressive-relapsing disease. Findings and limits, study-wide: Controls showed lower frequencies than patients for five TRBV segments, and TRBV5-6, TRBV5-1 and TRBV20-1 were among these. Compared against controls, patients with multiple sclerosis displayed significantly lower normalized Chao1 diversity.

V gave up 0 bases and J gave up 4 bases, with 12 bases separating them. The CDR3 covers 14 residues. Germline V gene lookup returns CDR1 DFQATT and CDR2 SNEGSKA (reference sequence). The V and J genes are TRBV20-1 and TRBJ1-1; perhaps TRBD1 as D (5 bases). The source material was blood. The TCR originated in a girl aged 5-17 years with multiple sclerosis. The CDR3 loop is CSARDFGAATEAFF. The CDR3 DNA reads TGCAGTGCTAGAGATTTCGGGGCCGCCACTGAAGCTTTCTTT.